A single sample gave rise to the 25 T cell receptor beta chains below, sequenced in a study of blood T cell dynamics during melanoma immunotherapy. Described time point: pre-treatment baseline. TCRdb's copy holds only in-frame clones and misses some; the assay was immunoSEQ multiplex PCR. The sample carries around 7,000 clones, about 80% recorded once. The source material was blood, sampled from a patient treated with checkpoint blockade. These receptor sequences come from a human donor with melanoma.

The genes are TRBV7-9 and TRBJ2-2, with D maybe TRBD2 (6 bases). V was pared by 5 bases and J by 1 base, with 11 bases between. This CDR3 is built from 15 residues. Germline lookup yields CDR1 SEHNR and CDR2 FQNEAQ (reference sequence). In DNA, the CDR3 is TGTGCCAGCAGCCCTCATAGCGGGAACACCGGGGAGCTGTTTTTT. Residues: CASSPHSGNTGELFF.

This chain uses TRBV7-9 with TRBJ2-7; D possibly corresponds to TRBD2 (6 bases). Germline values: CDR1 SEHNR, CDR2 FQNEAQ (reference sequence). The CDR3 loop spans 16 amino acids. The germline V and J ends were trimmed by 6 bases and 4 bases, with 22 bases remaining between them. CDR3 residues: CASSQVYTGEFYEQYF. The DNA of the CDR3 is TGTGCCAGCAGTCAGGTTTATACGGGAGAATTTTACGAGCAGTACTTC.

The gene calls are TRBV7-8 and TRBJ2-6; D call uncertain. This CDR3 is 14 amino acids long. Germline V lookup: CDR1 SGHVS, CDR2 FQNEAQ. V gave up 1 base and J gave up 9 bases, with 10 bases separating them. The CDR3 reads CASSLDRDHNVLTF. The CDR3 nucleotides are TGTGCCAGCAGCTTAGATCGCGACCACAACGTCCTGACTTTC.

This clone was detected once. The chain employs TRBV28 and TRBJ1-1; D is undetermined. Trimming stripped 5 bases from V and 9 bases from J, with 10 bases between. Germline V CDR1 and CDR2: MDHEN, SYDVKM. CDR3 length: 11 residues. This chain's CDR3 is CASSRDFQAFF. As DNA, the CDR3 is TGTGCCAGCAGTCGGGATTTCCAAGCTTTCTTT.

This chain connects TRBV14 to TRBJ2-2, with 8 nucleotides matching TRBD2. The germline CDR1 and CDR2 sequences are SGHDN and FVKESK. CDR3 length: 15 amino acids. V dropped 3 bases and J dropped 9; count of bases not matched to a gene: 9. CDR3 residues: CASSQGREGPRELFF. CDR3 bases: TGTGCCAGCAGCCAGGGCCGGGAGGGGCCCAGGGAGCTGTTTTTT. The variable domain in full, completed from reference TRBV14 and TRBJ2-2, reads EAGVTQFPSHSVIEKGQTVTLRCDPISGHDNLYWYRRVMGKEIKFLLHFVKESKQDESGMPNNRFLAERTGGTYSTLKVQPAELEDSGVYFCASSQGREGPRELFFGEGSRLTVL.

The V gene is TRBV4-1, the J gene TRBJ2-2; D may be TRBD1 (6 bases). This CDR3 contains 15 residues. CDR1 is MGHRA and CDR2 is YSYEKL in the germline V gene. Trimming removed 4 bases at V and 4 bases at J, with 13 bases between. The CDR3 is CASSRTGLATGELFF. In DNA, the CDR3 is TGCGCCAGCAGCCGCACAGGGCTAGCCACCGGGGAGCTGTTTTTT.

CDR3 sequence (DNA): TGCGCCAGCAGCTTAGGTACTAGCGGGAGTTACGAGCAGTACTTC. This translates into CASSLGTSGSYEQYF. The gene calls are TRBV5-1 and TRBJ2-7, with TRBD2 matching over 11 bases. This CDR3 is 15 amino acids long. The junction had 5 bases not matched to a gene; V was cut back by 2 bases and J by 4 bases. Germline CDR1 is SGHRS and CDR2 is YFSETQ.

This clone showed up just once. The CDR3, as DNA: TGTGCCAGCAGCTTAGTGCCCTACGAAACAGATACGCAGTATTTT. This translates into CASSLVPYETDTQYF. V and J are TRBV7-9 and TRBJ2-3; D gene unclear. The CDR3 consists of 15 residues. V was pared by 1 base and J by 3 bases, with 11 bases between. Germline CDR1 SEHNR, CDR2 FQNEAQ (reference sequence).

The J gene is TRBJ1-1, the V gene TRBV4-3; TRBD1 is a possible D gene (5 bases). V lost 2 bases, J lost 0 bases, and 19 bases lay in between. The CDR3 has 18 amino acids. From germline, CDR1 is LGHNA and CDR2 YSLEER. The CDR3 here is CASSQSGVEGHLNTEAFF. CDR3 coding DNA: TGCGCCAGCAGCCAAAGTGGGGTGGAGGGGCACCTGAACACTGAAGCTTTCTTT.

DNA for the CDR3: TGTGCCAGCAGTGAGTCGGAAGGGGTTTTTACTGGAAACACCATATATTTT. It yields the protein CASSESEGVFTGNTIYF. The chain has TRBV6-1 and TRBJ1-3; a possible D gene is TRBD1 (5 bases). V was trimmed by 3 bases and J by 2 bases, leaving 17 bases between them. The CDR3 extends over 17 amino acids. Per the germline V gene, CDR1 is MNHNS and CDR2 is SASEGT.

The chain joins TRBV19 to TRBJ1-5, with D perhaps matching TRBD1 (5 bases). CDR3 length: 14 amino acids. The V end lost 1 base, the J end lost 9 bases, and 13 bases lay between the germline ends. The germline CDR1 and CDR2 sequences are LNHDA and SQIVND (reference sequence). The CDR3 is CASSIGDGQGPQHF. The CDR3 DNA is TGTGCCAGTAGTATAGGGGACGGCCAGGGGCCCCAGCATTTT.

This chain connects TRBV11-2 to TRBJ2-7; possibly TRBD2 for D (6 bases). The V gene lost 2 bases and the J gene lost 1 base, with 9 bases spanning the gap. The CDR3 sequence is 14 residues long. The germline CDR1 and CDR2 sequences are SGHAT and FQNNGV. The CDR3 loop is CASSLSAGSYEQYF. The CDR3, as DNA: TGTGCCAGCAGCTTAAGTGCGGGATCCTACGAGCAGTACTTC.

The V gene is TRBV7-9, the J gene TRBJ2-3, with 8 positions matching TRBD2. Losses at the gene ends were 5 bases for V and 5 bases for J; bases not matched to a gene: 15. The germline V gene has CDR1 SEHNR and CDR2 FQNEAQ (reference sequence). The CDR3 is made up of 17 amino acids. The CDR3 DNA is TGTGCCAGCAGCCGACGGGGGGGCGGACCCAAAGGAGATACGCAGTATTTT. The encoded protein is CASSRRGGGPKGDTQYF.

The table lists this clone with a few counts. The genes are TRBV7-9 and TRBJ1-1, with D maybe TRBD1 (6 bases). The CDR3 totals 17 residues. The germline gives CDR1 SEHNR, CDR2 FQNEAQ (reference sequence). Trimming left V 3 bases short and J 0 bases short, with 17 bases between. In nucleotides, the CDR3 is TGTGCCAGCAGCTTGGGGGCCTCCTACTTAATGAACACTGAAGCTTTCTTT. Translation gives CASSLGASYLMNTEAFF.

This rearrangement joins TRBV4-2 to TRBJ1-1; maybe TRBD1 (5 bases). Per the germline V gene, CDR1 is LGHNA and CDR2 is YNFKEQ. The CDR3 sequence is 15 residues long. Trimming left V 1 base short and J 1 base short, with 10 bases between. DNA for the CDR3: TGTGCCAGCAGCCAAGGCCCAGGGACGAACACTGAAGCTTTCTTT. The encoded protein is CASSQGPGTNTEAFF.

This clone was seen a handful of times. The rearrangement links TRBV6-5 to TRBJ1-1; 7 nucleotides align to TRBD1. This CDR3 is 14 amino acids long. Germline-derived CDR1 and CDR2 are MNHEY and SVGAGI. The V segment lost 0 bases and the J segment 4 bases; nucleotides outside the gene matches: 2. This CDR3 is CASSYSTGITEAFF. The CDR3 DNA is TGTGCCAGCAGTTACTCGACAGGGATCACTGAAGCTTTCTTT.

The gene calls are TRBV2 and TRBJ1-2; TRBD1 is a possible D gene (6 bases). This CDR3 comprises 13 residues. The V end was cut by 8 bases, the J end by 3 bases, with 13 bases between. CDR1 and CDR2 (germline): SNHLY, FYNNEI. The CDR3 bases are TGTGCCAGCGGGAGGAGGGGGGACTATGGCTACACCTTC. Translating gives CASGRRGDYGYTF.

This clone has just one count. V usage is TRBV6-1 and J usage is TRBJ2-7; the D gene is possibly TRBD1 (6 bases). Trimming removed 6 bases from V and 2 bases from J, with 11 bases in between. CDR1 MNHNS and CDR2 SASEGT come from the germline V gene. The CDR3 loop spans 13 amino acids. The CDR3 nucleotides read TGTGCCAGCAGGGAGACAGGCCCCTACGAGCAGTACTTC. As protein: CASRETGPYEQYF.

The chain couples TRBV12-5 to TRBJ2-5; 9 bases fit TRBD1. The end of the DNA aligns better with TRBJ2-7, so the J call may be wrong. The CDR3 is made up of 16 amino acids. The germline V gene encodes CDR1 LGHNT and CDR2 FRNRAP. CDR3 amino acids: CASGLPRTGATYEQYF. CDR3 coding DNA: TGTGCTAGTGGTTTGCCCCGGACAGGGGCTACCTACGAGCAGTACTTC.

This chain joins TRBV6-4 and TRBJ2-6, with 8 bases matching TRBD2. V was pared by 3 bases and J by 0 bases, with 4 bases of the junction left unmatched. The CDR3 runs 17 residues. In germline, CDR1 is MRHNA, CDR2 SNTAGT. This CDR3 is CASSDPGGGSGANVLTF. In DNA form, the CDR3 reads TGTGCCAGCAGTGATCCGGGGGGGGGCTCTGGGGCCAACGTCCTGACTTTC.

This chain connects TRBV4-2 to TRBJ2-1; 13 bases fit TRBD2. CDR1 and CDR2 from the germline V gene are LGHNA and YNFKEQ. The CDR3 has 17 residues. The V gene end was trimmed by 1 base and the J gene end by 5 bases; junction bases not matched to a gene: 5. Here the CDR3 reads CASSQGGLAGPNNEQFF. The CDR3 region has the DNA TGTGCCAGCAGCCAAGGGGGACTAGCGGGACCTAACAATGAGCAGTTCTTC.

The chain employs TRBV4-3 and TRBJ2-7; D gene unclear. The CDR3 consists of 16 residues. V shed 0 bases and J shed 7 bases, with 19 bases lying between them. CDR1 is LGHNA, CDR2 YSLEER, per germline. CDR3 sequence: CASSQDHDRWGGEQYF. The CDR3 bases are TGCGCCAGCAGCCAAGATCACGATCGATGGGGTGGAGAGCAGTACTTC.

This clone has more than one count but fewer than ten. The J gene is TRBJ2-7, the V gene TRBV27; no firm D call. CDR1 and CDR2 (germline): MNHEY, SMNVEV (reference sequence). Trimming cost V 4 bases and J 5 bases, with 0 bases left between them. The CDR3 covers 9 residues. The CDR3 is CASSYEQYF. In nucleotides, the CDR3 is TGTGCCAGCAGTTACGAGCAGTACTTC.

This clone was observed a handful of times. V and J are TRBV19 and TRBJ1-5; the D is unclear. The CDR3 has 16 residues. The V and J ends lost 7 bases and 1 base respectively, with 17 bases between them. Germline-derived CDR1 and CDR2 are LNHDA and SQIVND (reference sequence). CDR3 DNA sequence: TGTGCCAGTAAGAAGGTTGAACTGGGGAGCAATCAGCCCCAGCATTTT. This gives the protein CASKKVELGSNQPQHF.

The chain carries TRBV11-2 and TRBJ2-5, with D maybe TRBD1 (6 bases). The end of the DNA fits TRBJ2-7 better, so the J call may be wrong. Germline values: CDR1 SGHAT, CDR2 FQNNGV. The CDR3 runs to 14 residues. CDR3 DNA sequence: TGTGCCAGCAGCTCGACAGGAGGAGACTACGAGCAGTACTTC. Its translation: CASSSTGGDYEQYF.